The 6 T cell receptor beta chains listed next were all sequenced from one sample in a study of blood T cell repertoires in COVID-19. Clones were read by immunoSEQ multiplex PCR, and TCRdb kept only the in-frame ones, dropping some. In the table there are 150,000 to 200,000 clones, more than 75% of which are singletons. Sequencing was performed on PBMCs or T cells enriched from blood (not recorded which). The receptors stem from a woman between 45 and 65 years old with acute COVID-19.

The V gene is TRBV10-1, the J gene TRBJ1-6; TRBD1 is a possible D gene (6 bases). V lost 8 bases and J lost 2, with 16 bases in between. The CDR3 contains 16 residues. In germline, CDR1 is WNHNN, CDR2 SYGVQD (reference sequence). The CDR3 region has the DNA TGCGCCAGCCCCGGACAGAACCGGGCCTATAATTCACCCCTCCACTTT. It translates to CASPGQNRAYNSPLHF.

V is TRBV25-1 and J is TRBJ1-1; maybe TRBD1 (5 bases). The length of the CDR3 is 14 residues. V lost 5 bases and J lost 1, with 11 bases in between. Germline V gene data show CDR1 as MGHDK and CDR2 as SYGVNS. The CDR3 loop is CASSPGLPNTEAFF. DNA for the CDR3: TGTGCCAGCAGTCCAGGGCTTCCGAACACTGAAGCTTTCTTT.

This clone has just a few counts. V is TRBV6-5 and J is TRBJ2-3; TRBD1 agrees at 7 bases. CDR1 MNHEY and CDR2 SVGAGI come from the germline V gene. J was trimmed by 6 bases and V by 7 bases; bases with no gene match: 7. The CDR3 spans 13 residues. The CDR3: CASTGTVWDTQYF. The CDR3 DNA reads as TGTGCCAGCACCGGGACAGTATGGGATACGCAGTATTTT.

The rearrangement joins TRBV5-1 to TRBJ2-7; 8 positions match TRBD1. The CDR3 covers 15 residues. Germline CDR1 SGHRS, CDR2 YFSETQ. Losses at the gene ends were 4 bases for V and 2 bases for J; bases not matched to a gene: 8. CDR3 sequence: CASSVGGQGAYEQYV. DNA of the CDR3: TGCGCCAGCAGCGTGGGAGGACAGGGCGCCTACGAGCAGTACGTC.

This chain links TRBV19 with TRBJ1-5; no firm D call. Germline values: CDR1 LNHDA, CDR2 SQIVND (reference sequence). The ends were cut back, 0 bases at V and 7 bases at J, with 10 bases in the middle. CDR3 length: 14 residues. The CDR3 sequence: CASSIEDSGQPQHF. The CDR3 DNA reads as TGTGCCAGTAGTATAGAGGATTCGGGACAGCCCCAGCATTTT.

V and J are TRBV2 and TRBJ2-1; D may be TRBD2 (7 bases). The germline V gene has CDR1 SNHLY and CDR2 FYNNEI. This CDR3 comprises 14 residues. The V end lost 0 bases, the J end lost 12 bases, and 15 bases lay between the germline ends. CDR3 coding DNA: TGTGCCAGCAGTGAAGCGAACAGGGAGGGAAGGCAGTTCTTC. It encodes CASSEANREGRQFF. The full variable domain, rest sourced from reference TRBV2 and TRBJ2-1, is EPEVTQTPSHQVTQMGQEVILRCVPISNHLYFYWYRQILGQKVEFLVSFYNNEISEKSEIFDDQFSVERPDGSNFTLKIRSTKLEDSAMYFCASSEANREGRQFFGPGTRLTVL.